Each of the 26 T cell receptor beta chains below was sequenced from the same sample in a study of cytomegalovirus exposure and HLA in healthy donors. PCR primers comprised 60 Vbeta and 13 Jbeta primers. Sequenced by immunoSEQ multiplex PCR; TCRdb stores in-frame clones only, minus some. The profile shows 150,000 to 160,000 clones, about 80% of them singletons. Sequenced material: PBMCs. The source is a young man in good health and CMV-seropositive.

V gene TRBV28 combines with J gene TRBJ1-5; no clear D gene. CDR3 length: 12 amino acids. Germline V gene data show CDR1 as MDHEN and CDR2 as SYDVKM. Trimming left V 9 bases short and J 8 bases short, with 14 bases between. The chain's CDR3 is CASQTNHEPQHF. CDR3 nucleotide sequence: TGTGCCAGTCAAACTAACCATGAGCCCCAGCATTTT.

The chain employs TRBV7-8 and TRBJ1-3; D gene uncertain. Germline lookup yields CDR1 SGHVS and CDR2 FQNEAQ. The CDR3 covers 16 residues. V was pared by 5 bases and J by 2 bases, with 16 bases between. CDR3 DNA: TGTGCCAGCAGCCCGTGGCGGGGTTCGGCTGGAAACACCATATATTTT. Translated, it gives CASSPWRGSAGNTIYF.

This chain connects TRBV5-1 to TRBJ2-7; no reliable D call. The length of the CDR3 is 14 residues. With 0 bases removed from V and 1 base from J, the gap between germline ends came to 8 bases. Germline V gives CDR1 SGHRS, CDR2 YFSETQ. CDR3 sequence reads: CASSLAPESYEQYF. The CDR3 bases are TGCGCCAGCAGCTTGGCCCCAGAATCCTACGAGCAGTACTTC.

The chain uses TRBV7-2 and TRBJ2-1; TRBD2 agrees at 8 bases. CDR1 is SGHTA, CDR2 FQGNSA, per germline. Trimming took 2 bases from V and 0 from J; bases not matched to a gene: 3. The CDR3 sequence is 16 residues long. The CDR3 DNA reads as TGTGCCAGCAGCTTATCGAGCGGGAGCTCCTACAATGAGCAGTTCTTC. Protein: CASSLSSGSSYNEQFF.

The chain uses TRBV9 and TRBJ1-3; 7 positions agree with TRBD1. Germline V gene sequence: CDR1 SGDLS, CDR2 YYNGEE. The CDR3 extends over 16 amino acids. Trimming at V came to 2 bases and at J to 2 bases, leaving 7 bases not matched to a gene. The CDR3 DNA sequence: TGTGCCAGCAGCGTTTCCGGGACAGAAACTGGAAACACCATATATTTT. It yields the protein CASSVSGTETGNTIYF. Filled out from reference TRBV9 and TRBJ1-3, the complete variable domain reads DSGVTQTPKHLITATGQRVTLRCSPRSGDLSVYWYQQSLDQGLQFLIQYYNGEERAKGNILERFSAQQFPDLHSELNLSSLELGDSALYFCASSVSGTETGNTIYFGEGSWLTVV.

The DNA for the CDR3 is TGTGCCACCAGCAGAGAAGGACTAGCGTTTAAGGCTGAGCAGTTCTTC. The encoded protein is CATSREGLAFKAEQFF. The chain links TRBV15 to TRBJ2-1; 9 bases are a match to TRBD2. CDR3 length: 16 amino acids. With V trimmed by 0 bases and J by 9 bases, 9 bases remained unmatched. Germline loops: CDR1 LNHNV, CDR2 YYDKDF (reference sequence).

The genes are TRBV29-1 and TRBJ2-4; 8 positions agree with TRBD1. The CDR3 spans 13 residues. Unmatched junction bases numbered 3, after V lost 5 bases and J lost 3 bases. Germline CDR1 SQVTM, CDR2 ANQGSEA. The CDR3 DNA reads as TGCAGCGTTATGGGACAGGTCAAAAACATTCAGTACTTC. Amino acids: CSVMGQVKNIQYF.

V usage is TRBV27 and J usage is TRBJ2-7; perhaps TRBD2 as D (5 bases). Germline lookup yields CDR1 MNHEY and CDR2 SMNVEV (reference sequence). The CDR3 has 15 residues. Deletions cut 3 bases from V and 2 bases from J, with 14 bases between. In DNA form, the CDR3 reads TGTGCCAGCAGTTTTGGCCCGTTCGGGACCTACGAGCAGTACTTC. Its translation: CASSFGPFGTYEQYF.

The chain employs TRBV23-1 and TRBJ2-3, with D maybe TRBD1 (5 bases). TRBV23-1 qualifies as an ORF whose function is uncertain. This CDR3 is built from 16 residues. The V end lost 0 bases, the J end lost 1 base, and 11 bases lay between the germline ends. The CDR3 DNA reads as TGCGCCAGCAGTCAATCGGGCAGGGCGCGCACAGATACGCAGTATTTT. Its protein product is CASSQSGRARTDTQYF.

This sequence joins TRBV6-5 and TRBJ2-5, with D possibly TRBD1 on 6 matching bases. The CDR3 sequence is 16 residues long. Germline V CDR1 and CDR2: MNHEY, SVGAGI. Between the trimmed V and J ends, which lost 0 bases and 2 bases, there was a span of 13 bases. In DNA form, the CDR3 reads TGTGCCAGCAGTTACTCCCCTAGAGGGGGACAAGAGACCCAGTACTTC. Translating it yields CASSYSPRGGQETQYF.

This clone was observed a single time. This chain joins TRBV29-1 and TRBJ2-7, with 10 positions matching TRBD1. Per germline, CDR1 SQVTM and CDR2 ANQGSEA. The CDR3 runs 13 residues. The V segment lost 6 bases and the J segment 3 bases; nucleotides outside the gene matches: 5. The CDR3 sequence is CSVTGGRDYEQYF. Here the CDR3 DNA reads TGCAGCGTGACAGGGGGCAGGGACTACGAGCAGTACTTC.

V usage is TRBV10-3 and J usage is TRBJ2-1; the match to TRBD2 covers 9 bases. The CDR3 has 13 amino acids. J lost 5 bases, V lost 10 bases, and 6 bases had no gene match. CDR1 is ENHRY and CDR2 is SYGVKD in the germline V gene. The chain's CDR3 is CATGVAGDNEQFF. The CDR3 nucleotides are TGTGCCACCGGGGTAGCGGGAGACAATGAGCAGTTCTTC.

The chain has TRBV4-2 and TRBJ2-1; TRBD2 matches at 9 bases. The CDR3 spans 16 residues. The V segment lost 0 bases and the J segment 5 bases; nucleotides outside the gene matches: 5. Germline assignment: CDR1 LGHNA and CDR2 YNFKEQ. The CDR3 DNA reads as TGTGCCAGCAGCCAAGAGGGACTAGCTCCCCACAATGAGCAGTTCTTC. This gives the protein CASSQEGLAPHNEQFF.

This clone was counted a few times. The sample has other DNA sequences that encode this CDR3 too. V and J are TRBV4-1 and TRBJ2-7; D possibly corresponds to TRBD2 (5 bases). In germline, CDR1 is MGHRA, CDR2 YSYEKL. The CDR3 is 13 amino acids. Trimming removed 6 bases at V and 3 bases at J, with 12 bases between. CDR3 in DNA: TGCGCCAGCAGTCGTGACCGGGGCTACGAGCAGTACTTC. Protein: CASSRDRGYEQYF.

The rearrangement joins TRBV9 to TRBJ2-7; 9 bases match TRBD1. V lost 4 bases to trimming and J lost 5 bases; unmatched junction nucleotides: 7. The CDR3 consists of 14 residues. Germline CDR1 reads SGDLS; CDR2 reads YYNGEE. CDR3 loop: CASSSGTGMHEQYF. CDR3 DNA sequence: TGTGCCAGCAGCTCAGGGACAGGGATGCACGAGCAGTACTTC.

The rearrangement links TRBV7-2 to TRBJ1-1, with 7 bases lining up with TRBD1. V lost 0 bases and J lost 0; bases outside the gene matches: 16. CDR1 and CDR2 (germline): SGHTA, FQGNSA. The CDR3 sequence is 20 residues long. DNA for the CDR3: TGTGCCAGCAGCTTAGCTGGGACAGAAATACAACGCAAGATGAACACTGAAGCTTTCTTT. Its translation: CASSLAGTEIQRKMNTEAFF.

The chain employs TRBV27 and TRBJ2-4; 9 nucleotides align to TRBD2. Germline-derived CDR1 and CDR2 are MNHEY and SMNVEV (reference sequence). This CDR3 contains 18 residues. The trim removed 5 bases at V and 3 bases at J, leaving 14 bases unmatched. The CDR3 loop reads CASSPPRGRAPGKNIQYF. CDR3 sequence (DNA): TGTGCCAGCAGTCCCCCCCGCGGGAGGGCCCCGGGCAAAAACATTCAGTACTTC.

The V and J genes are TRBV7-2 and TRBJ2-5; 7 nucleotides agree with TRBD1. Trimming took 5 bases from V and 5 from J; bases not matched to a gene: 8. Germline V gene lookup returns CDR1 SGHTA and CDR2 FQGNSA. This CDR3 is 14 amino acids long. The CDR3 sequence is CASSQNRGGETQYF. As DNA, the CDR3 is TGTGCCAGCAGCCAGAACAGGGGCGGTGAGACCCAGTACTTC.

The chain carries TRBV7-9 and TRBJ2-1, with TRBD2 matching 11 bases. Germline trimming cut 5 bases from V and 3 bases from J; bases unmatched to any gene: 6. The CDR3 contains 16 residues. Germline lookup yields CDR1 SEHNR and CDR2 FQNEAQ (reference sequence). CDR3 loop: CASSPLLAGDYNEQFF. CDR3 nucleotides: TGTGCCAGCAGCCCACTACTAGCGGGAGACTACAATGAGCAGTTCTTC.

This rearrangement joins TRBV2 to TRBJ1-2, with 12 bases matching TRBD1. The CDR3 totals 15 residues. Germline values: CDR1 SNHLY, CDR2 FYNNEI. Trimming took 8 bases from V and 4 from J; bases not matched to a gene: 8. The CDR3, as DNA: TGTGCCAGCTACGAGGGACAGGGGGCTAGCTATGGCTACACCTTC. It specifies CASYEGQGASYGYTF.

The chain couples TRBV6-1 to TRBJ2-4; 7 bases align to TRBD1. Germline V lookup: CDR1 MNHNS, CDR2 SASEGT. The CDR3 length is 15 residues. Unmatched junction bases numbered 7, after V lost 3 bases and J lost 5 bases. The CDR3 sequence is CASSDFRDRENIQYF. The CDR3 nucleotides are TGTGCCAGCAGTGATTTCCGGGACAGAGAAAACATTCAGTACTTC.

The chain recombines TRBV9 with TRBJ2-7; possible D gene TRBD1, 5 bases. Deletions cut 2 bases from V and 13 bases from J, with 19 bases between. The germline CDR1 and CDR2 sequences are SGDLS and YYNGEE. CDR3 length: 13 residues. As DNA, the CDR3 is TGTGCCAGCAGCGTCAGTAGAGACAGCCCGTGCTACTTC. Protein: CASSVSRDSPCYF.

This chain links TRBV6-5 with TRBJ1-3; D is unclear. V lost 7 bases, J lost 0 bases, and 10 bases lay in between. Germline CDR1 is MNHEY and CDR2 is SVGAGI. This CDR3 comprises 14 residues. The CDR3 sequence: CASTTVASGNTIYF. The DNA for the CDR3 is TGTGCCAGCACTACAGTCGCCTCTGGAAACACCATATATTTT.

This rearrangement joins TRBV25-1 to TRBJ2-3; 8 bases are a match to TRBD2. Per germline, CDR1 MGHDK and CDR2 SYGVNS. The CDR3 is 18 amino acids. V lost 5 bases and J lost 0; bases outside the gene matches: 13. CDR3 amino acids: CASSPLSFSGTSTDTQYF. CDR3 sequence (DNA): TGTGCCAGCAGTCCCCTTTCCTTTAGCGGGACTAGCACAGATACGCAGTATTTT. Together with reference TRBV25-1 and TRBJ2-3, the CDR3 gives the full variable domain: EADIYQTPRYLVIGTGKKITLECSQTMGHDKMYWYQQDPGMELHLIHYSYGVNSTEKGDLSSESTVSRIRTEHFPLTLESARPSHTSQYLCASSPLSFSGTSTDTQYFGPGTRLTVL.

The chain has TRBV6-5 and TRBJ2-5, with TRBD2 matching over 7 bases. CDR1 and CDR2 (germline): MNHEY, SVGAGI. With 5 bases clipped from V and 11 bases from J, the junction kept 11 bases outside the gene matches. The CDR3 runs 13 residues. CDR3 sequence reads: CASSGAGGREQYF. CDR3 nucleotide sequence: TGTGCCAGCAGTGGGGCCGGGGGGAGGGAGCAGTACTTC.

About this clone: The junction shows a germline mismatch at one end, possibly a read error. Different DNA sequences within this sample yield the same CDR3. The CDR3 reads CASSSQVNTEAFF. Written as DNA, the CDR3 is TGTGCCAGCAGCTCTCAGGTGAACACTGAGGCTTTCTTT. The rearrangement joins TRBV7-3 to TRBJ1-1; D is unresolved. The CDR3 runs to 13 residues. Germline loops: CDR1 SGHTA, CDR2 FQGTGA. Complete variable domain (other parts from reference TRBV7-3 and TRBJ1-1): GAGVSQTPSNKVTEKGKYVELRCDPISGHTALYWYRQSLGQGPEFLIYFQGTGAADDSGLPNDRFFAVRPEGSVSTLKIQRTERGDSAVYLCASSSQVNTEAFFGQGTRLTVV.